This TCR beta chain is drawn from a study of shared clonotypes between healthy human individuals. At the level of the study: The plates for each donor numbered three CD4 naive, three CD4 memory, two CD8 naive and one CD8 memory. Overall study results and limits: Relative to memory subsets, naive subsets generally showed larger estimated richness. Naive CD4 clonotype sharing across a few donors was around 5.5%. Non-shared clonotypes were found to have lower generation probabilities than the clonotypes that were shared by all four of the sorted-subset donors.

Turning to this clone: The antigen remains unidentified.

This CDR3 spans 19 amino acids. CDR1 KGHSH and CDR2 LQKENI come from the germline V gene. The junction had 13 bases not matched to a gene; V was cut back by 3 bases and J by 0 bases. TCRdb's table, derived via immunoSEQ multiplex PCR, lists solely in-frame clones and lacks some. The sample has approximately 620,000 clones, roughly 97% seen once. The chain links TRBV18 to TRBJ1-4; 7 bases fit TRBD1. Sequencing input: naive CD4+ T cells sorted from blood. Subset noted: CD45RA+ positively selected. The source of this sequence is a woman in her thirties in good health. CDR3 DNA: TGTGCCAGCTCACCCTTAGCTGGGACAGCCATTGCAACTAATGAAAAACTGTTTTTT. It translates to CASSPLAGTAIATNEKLFF.